This TCR beta chain was captured by sequencing in a study of blood T cell repertoires in COVID-19 (dated by TCRdb to the early 2020s). Study-wide context: Collaborator samples came from the United States, Italy and Spain and covered acute and convalescent phases of COVID-19. The prospective study material was composed of cDNA or gDNA derived from T cells, B-cell-depleted T cells, or PBMCs. Subjects who had been exposed to COVID-19, were actively infected with it, or had recovered from it provided the deeply sampled blood TCRbeta repertoires that made up the dataset. The repertoires were released in a freely available public database intended as a resource for research on the immune response to SARS-CoV-2. The samples were drawn from the first 160 participants of the ongoing ImmuneRACE study and from 950 to 1,500 subjects provided by 6 global collaborators. The sample metadata nearly always contained a de-identified subject ID, COVID-19 status, age in years and sex. HLA class I and class II types, where available, came from metadata supplied by the sample provider rather than from assay-based typing. Points the paper makes about the study in general: The amount of clinical and demographic metadata varied by source and participant and was provided uncurated.

Whole blood was collected in K2EDTA tubes by collaborating institutions according to the institutions' own protocols. For TCRbeta analysis, collaborator samples were shipped as frozen whole blood, as isolated PBMCs, or as DNA extracted from either sample type. The CDR3, from cysteine to phenylalanine, totals 12 residues. Just the 36-base CDR3 DNA is kept, in frame starting at base 1. The trim is 8 bases for V and 6 bases for J, with a gap of 12 bases between the germline ends. Points on this clone: There is no known antigen for this receptor. Base quality data are lacking; no much larger clone is found one base away.

The immunoSEQ Assay, a bias-controlled multiplex PCR, was used to amplify TCRbeta CDR3 regions from genomic DNA. The source study handled its data this way. Within the assay, amplification of reference gene primers was used to estimate how many nucleated cells each sample contained. To quantify the absolute abundance of each unique TCRbeta CDR3 rearrangement, sequence reads were collapsed and filtered. For each sample, productive Simpson clonality was calculated as the square root of Simpson's diversity index over productive rearrangements. This immuneACCESS table, as held by TCRdb, lists in-frame sequences with V and J called but not all clones. Of the missing ones, under half trace to an unresolved V gene in checked studies; the others have no known cause. From that table come the V and J calls and clone size; the DNA was used to work out D and trimming. The sample contains some 260,000 clones, around 90% of them found a single time. The ten largest clonotypes hold around 0.8% of the sample.

Sequenced material: peripheral blood. Rearrangement joined TRBV12-3 or TRBV12-4 to TRBJ2-3; TRBD2 is a possible D gene, resting on 7 matching bases. The TCR comes from a woman in her 30s with acute or convalescent COVID-19. This receptor has the CDR3 CASGGASDTQYF. DNA sequence: TGTGCCAGCGGGGGGGCCTCTGATACGCAGTATTTT.